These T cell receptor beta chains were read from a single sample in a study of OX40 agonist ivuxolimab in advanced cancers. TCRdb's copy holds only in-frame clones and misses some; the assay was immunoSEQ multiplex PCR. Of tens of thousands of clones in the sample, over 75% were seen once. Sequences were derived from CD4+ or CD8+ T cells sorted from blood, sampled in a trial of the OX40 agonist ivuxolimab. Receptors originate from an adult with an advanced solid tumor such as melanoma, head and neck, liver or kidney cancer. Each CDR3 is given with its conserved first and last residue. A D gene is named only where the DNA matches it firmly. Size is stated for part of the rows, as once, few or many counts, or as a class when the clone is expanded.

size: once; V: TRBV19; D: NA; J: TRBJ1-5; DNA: TGTGCCAGTAGTATAGTGGGAAATCAGCCCCAGCATTTT; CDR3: CASSIVGNQPQHF
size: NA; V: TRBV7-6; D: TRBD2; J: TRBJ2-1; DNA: TGTGCCAGCAGCTTAGAGATCGGGACTAGCGGGATCTGGGAGGGCAATGAGCAGTTCTTC; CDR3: CASSLEIGTSGIWEGNEQFF
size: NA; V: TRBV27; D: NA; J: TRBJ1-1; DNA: TGTGCCAGCAGTTTTCAGGGGACGAACACTGAAGCTTTCTTT; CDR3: CASSFQGTNTEAFF
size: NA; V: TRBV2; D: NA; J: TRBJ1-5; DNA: TGTGCCAGCAGGGTTGGTCGGGGGCTCAATCAGCCCCAGCATTTT; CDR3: CASRVGRGLNQPQHF
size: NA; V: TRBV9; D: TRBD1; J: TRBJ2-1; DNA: TGTGCCAGCGGGACAGGGTGGAATGAGCAGTTCTTC; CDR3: CASGTGWNEQFF
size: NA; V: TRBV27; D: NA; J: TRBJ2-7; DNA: TGTGCCAGCAGTTTTGTAGCCTCTCCTCTCGAGCAGTACTTC; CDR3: CASSFVASPLEQYF
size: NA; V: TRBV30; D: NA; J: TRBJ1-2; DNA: TGTGCCTGGAGACTACTGGCCAGGCAGGAAAGGGACTATGGCTACACCTTC; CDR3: CAWRLLARQERDYGYTF
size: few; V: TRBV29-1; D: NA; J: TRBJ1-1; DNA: TGCAGCGTTGTAACATATGAAGCTTTCTTT; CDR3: CSVVTYEAFF
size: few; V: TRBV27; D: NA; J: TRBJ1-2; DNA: TGTGCCAGCAGTTTAGCGGGCAACTATGGCTACACCTTC; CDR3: CASSLAGNYGYTF
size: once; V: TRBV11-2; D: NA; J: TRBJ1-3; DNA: TGTGCCAGCAGCTTAGAATACACCATATATTTT; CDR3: CASSLEYTIYF
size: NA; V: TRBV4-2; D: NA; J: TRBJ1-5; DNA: TGTGCCAGCAGCCAAGAACCAGGGCTCAGCCAGCCCCAGCATTTT; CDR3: CASSQEPGLSQPQHF
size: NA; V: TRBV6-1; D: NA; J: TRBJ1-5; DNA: TGTGCCAGCAGCGAAGGGGAGGGGTGGGCCCAGCATTTT; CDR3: CASSEGEGWAQHF
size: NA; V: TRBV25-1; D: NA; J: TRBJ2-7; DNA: TGTGCCACCAGTCATGTGTATGATAAGCAGTACTTC; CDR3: CATSHVYDKQYF
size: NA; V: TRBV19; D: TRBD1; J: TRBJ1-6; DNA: TGTGCCAGTAGTATGGGACAGGGAGGCCCACCCCTCCACTTT; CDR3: CASSMGQGGPPLHF
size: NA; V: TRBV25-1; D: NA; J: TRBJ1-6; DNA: TGTGCCAGCAGTGACGAGACAGCTCTCTCCTATAATTCACCCCTCCACTTT; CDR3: CASSDETALSYNSPLHF